Presented here are 18 T cell receptor beta chains from one specimen sequenced in a study of cytomegalovirus exposure and HLA in healthy donors. This PCR relied on a set of 60 Vbeta primers and 13 Jbeta primers. Clones were read by immunoSEQ multiplex PCR, and TCRdb kept only the in-frame ones, dropping some. The table lists about 18,000 clones, 65% to 75% of them singletons. Sequencing was done on a sample of PBMCs. The source is a man between 18 and 35 years old in good health and CMV-seronegative.

J is TRBJ1-2 and V is TRBV29-1; unclear D gene. The CDR3 loop spans 13 amino acids. In germline, CDR1 is SQVTM, CDR2 ANQGSEA. V shed 4 bases and J shed 1 base, with 10 bases lying between them. The CDR3 loop is CSVGGLYNYGYTF. The CDR3 nucleotides read TGCAGCGTTGGAGGTTTGTATAACTATGGCTACACCTTC.

This clone has more than one count but fewer than ten. The chain joins TRBV6-6 to TRBJ1-1; 7 bases line up with TRBD1. V lost 6 bases, J lost 6 bases, and 4 bases stayed unmatched. Germline CDR1 reads MNHNY; CDR2 reads SVGAGI (reference sequence). This CDR3 comprises 12 residues. The CDR3 DNA sequence: TGTGCCAGCAGCCTTACAGGGGCTGAAGCTTTCTTT. It codes for CASSLTGAEAFF.

This chain uses TRBV7-2 with TRBJ1-1; TRBD1 matches 7 bases. Germline V gene data show CDR1 as SGHTA and CDR2 as FQGNSA. The CDR3 extends over 14 amino acids. The V gene end was trimmed by 5 bases and the J gene end by 1 base; junction bases not matched to a gene: 4. CDR3 in DNA: TGTGCCAGCAGCCTCACAGGGGAGAACACTGAAGCTTTCTTT. Protein sequence: CASSLTGENTEAFF.

This clone was seen a handful of times. An end of the junction does not agree with germline; a read error may underlie this. V and J are TRBV7-7 and TRBJ2-2, with D unclear. This CDR3 comprises 13 residues. Germline CDR1 is SSHAT and CDR2 is FNYEAQ (reference sequence). DNA of the CDR3: TGTGCTAGCAGCCTCGGTATCACCGGGGAGCTGTTTTTT. Its translation is CASSLGITGELFF.

V usage is TRBV7-2 and J usage is TRBJ1-2, with TRBD1 identical over 7 bases. V trimming: 0 bases; J trimming: 13 bases; junction bases outside the gene matches: 11. Per germline, CDR1 SGHTA and CDR2 FQGNSA. This CDR3 comprises 14 residues. CDR3 nucleotides: TGTGCCAGCAGCTTAGCGTATAACACAGGGGTTTGCACCTTC. Protein sequence: CASSLAYNTGVCTF.

The V call is TRBV6-1, the J call TRBJ2-7; maybe TRBD1 (5 bases). This CDR3 has 15 amino acids. Germline loops: CDR1 MNHNS, CDR2 SASEGT. Trimming removed 4 bases at V and 0 bases at J, with 13 bases between. This CDR3 reads CASSAKTVTSYEQYF. For the CDR3, the DNA is TGTGCCAGCAGTGCAAAGACAGTTACCTCCTACGAGCAGTACTTC.

The genes are TRBV10-3 and TRBJ1-2; D unresolved. From germline, CDR1 is ENHRY and CDR2 SYGVKD. V lost 3 bases and J 4 bases, leaving 9 bases between the germline ends. The CDR3 has 13 residues. The DNA for the CDR3 is TGTGCCATCAGTGACGGGGAGGGCTATGGCTACACCTTC. It yields the protein CAISDGEGYGYTF.

This chain joins TRBV5-1 and TRBJ1-2; TRBD1 matches at 7 bases. In germline, CDR1 is SGHRS, CDR2 YFSETQ. CDR3 size: 15 residues. V lost 4 bases and J lost 2; bases outside the gene matches: 8. CDR3 sequence reads: CASSARQGRNYGYTF. The CDR3 nucleotides are TGCGCCAGCAGCGCCAGACAGGGACGGAACTATGGCTACACCTTC.

The chain couples TRBV30 to TRBJ2-5, with a possible D match to TRBD1 (6 bases). Trimming stripped 4 bases from V and 5 bases from J, with 20 bases between. Germline CDR1 reads GTSNPN; CDR2 reads SVGIG (reference sequence). This CDR3 is built from 15 residues. The CDR3 reads CAWNLGTGSRETQYF. The CDR3 region has the DNA TGTGCCTGGAACCTCGGTACAGGGTCTCGGGAGACCCAGTACTTC.

The CDR3 DNA reads as TGTGCCGGACTTACTCGCGGGCGCTCCTACGAGCAGTACTTC. Its translation is CAGLTRGRSYEQYF. The rearrangement links TRBV30 to TRBJ2-7; possibly TRBD2 for D (5 bases). The CDR3 runs to 14 residues. The germline gives CDR1 GTSNPN, CDR2 SVGIG (reference sequence). Trimming removed 8 bases at V and 0 bases at J, with 17 bases between.

This clone was found a few times. J is TRBJ2-3 and V is TRBV13, with 11 nucleotides matching TRBD2. CDR1 is PRHDT, CDR2 FYEKMQ, per germline (reference sequence). CDR3 length: 18 residues. V shed 0 bases, J shed 3 bases, and the junction held 8 bases outside the gene matches. CDR3 loop: CASSLGHQLAGVTDTQYF. DNA of the CDR3: TGTGCCAGCAGCTTAGGGCACCAACTAGCGGGAGTAACAGATACGCAGTATTTT.

This clone was recorded only once. The chain joins TRBV15 to TRBJ1-6; TRBD1 matches 7 bases. Trimming at V came to 3 bases and at J to 6 bases, leaving 8 bases not matched to a gene. The CDR3 loop spans 16 amino acids. The germline CDR1 and CDR2 sequences are LNHNV and YYDKDF (reference sequence). CDR3 nucleotides: TGTGCCACCAGCAGGCCAAGACAGGGTGGTAATTCACCCCTCCACTTT. Translation gives CATSRPRQGGNSPLHF.

The CDR3 reads CAWSGTAGTEAFF. The CDR3 bases are TGTGCCTGGAGCGGGACAGCAGGGACTGAAGCTTTCTTT. The V gene is TRBV30, the J gene TRBJ1-1, with 7 positions matching TRBD1. The germline CDR1 and CDR2 sequences are GTSNPN and SVGIG (reference sequence). Trimming cost V 3 bases and J 5 bases; bases outside gene matches: 6. CDR3 length equals 13 residues.

The chain is built from TRBV6-5 and TRBJ1-1; 8 nucleotides line up with TRBD1. The CDR3 has 14 amino acids. Germline CDR1 is MNHEY and CDR2 is SVGAGI. V lost 5 bases and J lost 5; bases outside the gene matches: 7. CDR3 bases: TGTGCCAGCAGTCTAAGACAGGGGAGGACTGAAGCTTTCTTT. Its translation: CASSLRQGRTEAFF.

The chain uses TRBV13 and TRBJ1-6; no reliable D call. V lost 5 bases to trimming and J lost 1 base, with 12 bases between them. CDR1 is PRHDT and CDR2 is FYEKMQ in the germline V gene (reference sequence). This CDR3 region has 16 residues. The CDR3 is CASSRGPVSYNSPLHF. DNA of the CDR3: TGTGCCAGCAGCCGAGGGCCAGTTTCCTATAATTCACCCCTCCACTTT.

The chain carries TRBV6-1 and TRBJ1-5; D remains unclear. This CDR3 region has 13 residues. Trimming removed 7 bases at V and 2 bases at J, with 9 bases between. Germline V lookup: CDR1 MNHNS, CDR2 SASEGT. This CDR3 is CASTMAGNQPQHF. CDR3 nucleotide sequence: TGTGCCAGCACTATGGCGGGCAATCAGCCCCAGCATTTT.

The V gene is TRBV29-1, the J gene TRBJ2-5; D uncertain. With 5 bases removed from V and 5 bases from J, the gap between germline ends came to 27 bases. Germline V lookup: CDR1 SQVTM, CDR2 ANQGSEA. The CDR3 extends over 17 amino acids. In nucleotides, the CDR3 is TGCAGCGTTCCGGCTTCCCTAGAATCTAGATTTCGTGAGACCCAGTACTTC. It specifies CSVPASLESRFRETQYF.

V usage is TRBV27 and J usage is TRBJ2-7; perhaps TRBD2 as D (6 bases). V was shortened by 5 bases and J by 2 bases, with 13 bases between the two germline ends. This CDR3 is built from 14 residues. The V gene's germline CDR1 is MNHEY and CDR2 SMNVEV (reference sequence). The CDR3 here is CASSVHAGTYEQYF. CDR3 bases: TGTGCCAGCAGTGTGCACGCGGGAACCTACGAGCAGTACTTC.